The next 12 T cell receptor beta chains were all read from a single sample in a study of cytomegalovirus exposure and HLA in healthy donors. PCR involved 60 Vbeta and 13 Jbeta primers. Data came from immunoSEQ multiplex PCR; TCRdb stores just in-frame clones and leaves some out. The sample consists of some 120,000 clones, about four fifths of them appearing once. The material sequenced was PBMCs. These receptors were obtained from a man in his thirties or forties in good health and CMV-seropositive.

This clone was found a few times. This chain uses TRBV4-2 with TRBJ1-2; 12 nucleotides line up with TRBD1. Looked up from germline, CDR1 is LGHNA and CDR2 is YNFKEQ. V was pared by 0 bases and J by 7 bases, with 6 bases of the junction left unmatched. This CDR3 is 16 amino acids long. CDR3 sequence: CASSQDRGQGASGYTF. CDR3 DNA: TGTGCCAGCAGCCAAGACCGGGGACAGGGGGCGTCTGGCTACACCTTC.

This rearrangement joins TRBV2 to TRBJ2-4, with 11 bases that match TRBD2. The V segment lost 7 bases and the J segment 2 bases; nucleotides outside the gene matches: 7. The CDR3 covers 16 residues. CDR1 is SNHLY, CDR2 FYNNEI, per germline. The CDR3 sequence: CASNTLAGDTKNIQYF. Written as DNA, the CDR3 is TGTGCCAGCAATACACTAGCGGGAGATACCAAAAACATTCAGTACTTC.

The chain is built from TRBV5-1 and TRBJ1-2; D ambiguous. The CDR3 loop spans 15 amino acids. The V gene lost 8 bases and the J gene lost 5 bases, with 22 bases spanning the gap. Germline CDR1 is SGHRS and CDR2 is YFSETQ. As DNA, the CDR3 is TGCGCCAGTAAGGCGACTCTATCATCGCCGTATGGCTACACCTTC. Its protein is CASKATLSSPYGYTF.

A few counts support this clone. This rearrangement joins TRBV6-4 to TRBJ2-6; 7 bases agree with TRBD1. This CDR3 is 15 amino acids long. V lost 0 bases, J lost 4 bases, and 0 bases stayed unmatched. Germline lookup yields CDR1 MRHNA and CDR2 SNTAGT. The CDR3 nucleotides read TGTGCCAGCAGTGACTCGACAGGGGGGGCCAACGTCCTGACTTTC. Its translation is CASSDSTGGANVLTF.

This clone appeared once. The CDR3 loop is CASSPFLAPGNTIYF. CDR3 coding DNA: TGTGCCAGCAGCCCTTTTCTGGCCCCTGGAAACACCATATATTTT. V is TRBV7-9 and J is TRBJ1-3; D is uncertain. The CDR3 has 15 amino acids. Germline V gene data show CDR1 as SEHNR and CDR2 as FQNEAQ (reference sequence). The V end lost 5 bases, the J end lost 2 bases, and 13 bases lay between the germline ends.

V gene TRBV7-9 combines with J gene TRBJ2-3, with 7 positions matching TRBD2. Germline CDR1 and CDR2: SEHNR and FQNEAQ (reference sequence). Trimming removed 2 bases from V and 0 bases from J; junction bases left unmatched: 5. The CDR3 contains 16 residues. This CDR3 reads CASSLTGGRSTDTQYF. The CDR3 nucleotides read TGTGCCAGCAGCTTAACTGGCGGGAGAAGCACAGATACGCAGTATTTT.

This chain connects TRBV30 to TRBJ1-3, with 7 bases aligning to TRBD1. V dropped 1 base and J dropped 11; count of bases not matched to a gene: 8. The CDR3 sequence is 13 residues long. Germline assignment: CDR1 GTSNPN and CDR2 SVGIG (reference sequence). This CDR3 is CAWSALFTGAIYF. The CDR3 DNA sequence: TGTGCCTGGAGTGCACTCTTTACAGGGGCCATATATTTT. The full variable domain, with the rest looked up from reference TRBV30 and TRBJ1-3, is SQTIHQWPATLVQPVGSPLSLECTVEGTSNPNLYWYRQAAGRGLQLLFYSVGIGQISSEVPQNLSASRPQDRQFILSSKKLLLSDSGFYLCAWSALFTGAIYFGEGSWLTVV.

The genes are TRBV29-1 and TRBJ1-2; 12 bases line up with TRBD1. The CDR3 has 13 amino acids. Germline-derived CDR1 and CDR2 are SQVTM and ANQGSEA. With 4 bases clipped from V and 7 bases from J, the junction kept 4 bases outside the gene matches. CDR3 sequence: CSVGGQGAVGYTF. The CDR3 DNA reads as TGCAGCGTTGGGGGACAGGGGGCGGTTGGCTACACCTTC. Supplemented by reference TRBV29-1 and TRBJ1-2, the full variable domain reads SAVISQKPSRDICQRGTSLTIQCQVDSQVTMMFWYRQQPGQSLTLIATANQGSEATYESGFVIDKFPISRPNLTFSTLTVSNMSPEDSSIYLCSVGGQGAVGYTFGSGTRLTVV.

This chain uses TRBV7-3 with TRBJ2-7, with 11 bases lining up with TRBD2. Trimming removed 5 bases from V and 5 bases from J; junction bases left unmatched: 5. Germline V gives CDR1 SGHTA, CDR2 FQGTGA. This CDR3 has 14 amino acids. CDR3 residues: CASSPGLAVNEQYF. CDR3 DNA: TGTGCCAGCAGCCCGGGACTAGCGGTGAACGAGCAGTACTTC.

The V and J genes are TRBV4-2 and TRBJ1-3, with 8 bases that match TRBD1. After removal of 4 bases from V and 4 bases from J, the junction contained 6 bases not matched to a gene. Germline CDR1 is LGHNA and CDR2 is YNFKEQ. There are 15 residues in the CDR3. CDR3 DNA: TGTGCCAGCAGCCCCCAGGGGGCGCAAGGAAACACCATATATTTT. Translating gives CASSPQGAQGNTIYF.

A few counts support this clone. The rearrangement links TRBV2 to TRBJ1-5; no clear D gene. The CDR3 is 14 residues long. Germline CDR1 and CDR2: SNHLY and FYNNEI. V was shortened by 7 bases and J by 5 bases, with 15 bases between the two germline ends. CDR3 DNA: TGTGCCAGCAAAGCTAACGCGGGCGATCAGCCCCAGCATTTT. The encoded protein is CASKANAGDQPQHF.

The J gene is TRBJ2-7, the V gene TRBV6-6; 8 bases line up with TRBD2. J gave up 0 bases and V 8 bases, and 3 bases lay outside the gene matches. The CDR3 is 13 residues long. From germline, CDR1 is MNHNY and CDR2 SVGAGI (reference sequence). DNA for the CDR3: TGTGCCAGCGCGAGCGGGAGCTCCTACGAGCAGTACTTC. As protein: CASASGSSYEQYF.